This is a list of T cell receptor beta chains from one sample in a study of cytomegalovirus exposure and HLA in healthy donors. Using immunoSEQ multiplex PCR, the repertoire was profiled, and TCRdb retains in-frame clones only, with some absent. The sample has 60,000 to 70,000 clones; over 75% are singletons. The sequenced sample was PBMCs. These receptors were collected from a woman between 25 and 40 years old in good health and CMV-seronegative. Each CDR3 is given with its conserved first and last residue. Each record gives: CDR3 length, clone size, J gene, V gene, D gene, CDR3 protein, CDR3 DNA. A D gene is named only where the DNA matches it firmly. A clone size is listed for some rows: how often the clone was seen (once, few, many), or a class if it is expanded.

13 few TRBJ2-1 TRBV6-5 - CASMPNGQDEQFF TGTGCCAGCATGCCCAATGGGCAGGATGAGCAGTTCTTC
14 - TRBJ1-5 TRBV30 TRBD1 CAWVGQGETRPQHF TGTGCCTGGGTTGGACAGGGAGAAACACGGCCCCAGCATTTT
14 - TRBJ1-6 TRBV9 - CASSRDTDNSPLHF TGTGCCAGCAGCCGGGACACAGATAATTCACCCCTCCACTTT
15 few TRBJ1-1 TRBV6-5 - CASSYSAGMGTEAFF TGTGCCAGCAGTTACTCGGCAGGGATGGGCACTGAAGCTTTCTTT
14 - TRBJ2-3 TRBV30 TRBD2 CAWSATSITDTQYF TGTGCCTGGAGTGCGACTAGCATCACAGATACGCAGTATTTT
11 - TRBJ1-1 TRBV30 - CAWSNSGEAFF TGTGCCTGGAGTAATTCAGGGGAAGCTTTCTTT
12 - TRBJ1-1 TRBV19 - CATLIRGSEAFF TGTGCCACCCTTATACGCGGCTCTGAAGCTTTCTTT
13 - TRBJ1-1 TRBV6-4 - CASSARENTEAFF TGTGCCAGCAGTGCCAGGGAGAACACTGAAGCTTTCTTT
17 - TRBJ2-3 TRBV4-2 TRBD2 CASSQDRGSGGTDTQYF TGTGCCAGCAGCCAAGATAGGGGTAGCGGGGGGACAGATACGCAGTATTTT
15 - TRBJ2-7 TRBV5-1 TRBD1 CASSYGQGRSYEQYF TGCGCCAGCAGCTACGGACAGGGTCGCTCCTACGAGCAGTACTTC
11 - TRBJ1-2 TRBV18 - CASSPSRGYTF TGTGCCAGCTCACCAAGCCGCGGCTACACCTTC
14 - TRBJ1-1 TRBV5-1 - CASSLGGVNTEAFF TGCGCCAGCAGCTTGGGGGGAGTGAACACTGAAGCTTTCTTT
12 - TRBJ2-7 TRBV30 TRBD1 CAWSPARDRQYF TGTGCCTGGTCACCAGCACGGGACAGGCAGTACTTC
14 - TRBJ2-7 TRBV12-2 - CASRSRCTGAEQYF TGTGCAAGTCGCTCCCGTTGTACGGGAGCCGAGCAGTACTTC
14 - TRBJ2-5 TRBV5-1 TRBD2 CASSIAGVQETQYF TGCGCCAGCAGCATAGCGGGGGTACAAGAGACCCAGTACTTC
14 few TRBJ1-4 TRBV21-1 - CARPVDRQEEKLFF TGTGCCAGACCCGTAGACAGGCAGGAGGAAAAACTGTTTTTT
16 few TRBJ2-2 TRBV9 TRBD2 CASSVSGGLDTGELFF TGTGCCAGCAGCGTTAGCGGGGGGCTTGACACCGGGGAGCTGTTTTTT
14 - TRBJ1-2 TRBV7-2 TRBD1 CASSPGTGGYGYTF TGTGCCAGCAGCCCCGGGACAGGGGGCTATGGCTACACCTTC
15 - TRBJ2-7 TRBV7-2 TRBD2 CASSLVASGFYEQYF TGTGCCAGCAGCTTAGTGGCTAGCGGCTTCTACGAGCAGTACTTC
14 - TRBJ1-1 TRBV30 - CAWSVRGQTTEAFF TGTGCCTGGAGCGTACGAGGACAGACCACTGAAGCTTTCTTT
12 - TRBJ1-5 TRBV27 - CASSSGDQPQHF TGTGCCAGCAGTTCGGGGGATCAGCCCCAGCATTTT
14 - TRBJ2-1 TRBV29-1 - CSVGEGGSYNEQFF TGCAGCGTTGGGGAGGGGGGCTCCTACAATGAGCAGTTCTTC
15 - TRBJ1-1 TRBV2 - CASSLQGRGNTEAFF TGTGCCAGCAGTTTACAGGGAAGAGGGAACACTGAAGCTTTCTTT
14 once TRBJ1-1 TRBV19 - CASSIGRVGTEAFF TGTGCCAGTAGTATAGGCAGGGTGGGTACTGAAGCTTTCTTT
16 - TRBJ2-7 TRBV9 TRBD2 CASSVGGQGLSYEQYF TGTGCCAGCAGCGTAGGAGGGCAGGGACTATCCTACGAGCAGTACTTC
13 - TRBJ2-1 TRBV6-5 TRBD1 CATLGTGYNEQFF TGTGCCACCCTGGGGACAGGATACAATGAGCAGTTCTTC
19 - TRBJ1-4 TRBV30 - CAWSLAGTSKKRPYEKLFF TGTGCCTGGAGTCTAGCCGGGACTTCAAAAAAAAGGCCGTATGAAAAACTGTTTTTT
14 - TRBJ1-1 TRBV6-5 - CASSYSSLNTEAFF TGTGCCAGCAGTTACTCATCGTTGAACACTGAAGCTTTCTTT
15 few TRBJ1-6 TRBV15 - CATSPGGDFNSPLHF TGTGCCACCAGCCCTGGGGGCGATTTTAATTCACCCCTCCACTTT
14 - TRBJ2-7 TRBV9 TRBD1 CASSSGGPSYEQYF TGTGCCAGCAGCTCAGGGGGCCCGAGTTACGAGCAGTACTTC
13 few TRBJ1-1 TRBV9 - CASSGRSQTEAFF TGTGCCAGCAGTGGGAGAAGTCAGACTGAAGCTTTCTTT
13 - TRBJ1-1 TRBV5-6 - CASSLGGGTEAFF TGTGCCAGCAGCTTAGGGGGTGGCACTGAAGCTTTCTTT
13 few TRBJ1-4 TRBV28 - CASSLEGKEKLFF TGTGCCAGCAGTTTGGAGGGAAAGGAAAAACTGTTTTTT
14 few TRBJ2-5 TRBV29-1 - CSAFSAGWQETQYF TGCAGCGCCTTCTCGGCAGGGTGGCAAGAGACCCAGTACTTC
13 once TRBJ1-5 TRBV19 TRBD1 CASSAQGSQPQHF TGTGCCAGTAGTGCACAGGGGAGTCAGCCCCAGCATTTT
14 - TRBJ2-7 TRBV15 - CATSLWSGSYEQYF TGTGCCACCAGTCTTTGGAGTGGTTCCTACGAGCAGTACTTC
13 - TRBJ1-2 TRBV5-6 - CASSYSATGGYTF TGTGCCAGCAGCTACAGCGCCACGGGGGGCTACACCTTC
16 - TRBJ2-3 TRBV7-2 TRBD2 CASSLGLSGTGDTQYF TGTGCCAGCAGCTTAGGCCTTAGCGGGACGGGAGATACGCAGTATTTT
18 - TRBJ2-4 TRBV4-1 TRBD2 CASSQDAVRGLAANIQYF TGCGCCAGCAGCCAAGATGCGGTAAGGGGACTAGCGGCAAACATTCAGTACTTC
13 - TRBJ2-1 TRBV27 TRBD2 CASSFFRGDEQFF TGTGCCAGCAGTTTTTTTCGGGGGGATGAGCAGTTCTTC
16 - TRBJ1-3 TRBV7-6 - CASSPGTGNSGNTIYF TGTGCCAGCAGCCCGGGCACGGGGAACTCTGGAAACACCATATATTTT
15 few TRBJ2-1 TRBV5-1 TRBD1 CASSLAGQPYNEQFF TGCGCCAGCAGCTTGGCGGGACAGCCTTACAATGAGCAGTTCTTC
15 - TRBJ1-2 TRBV4-1 TRBD1 CASSQPLTGMVGYTF TGCGCCAGCAGCCAGCCTCTGACAGGGATGGTTGGCTACACCTTC
16 - TRBJ1-4 TRBV4-2 TRBD1 CASSQDQGTGDEKLFF TGTGCCAGCAGCCAAGATCAGGGGACAGGGGATGAAAAACTGTTTTTT